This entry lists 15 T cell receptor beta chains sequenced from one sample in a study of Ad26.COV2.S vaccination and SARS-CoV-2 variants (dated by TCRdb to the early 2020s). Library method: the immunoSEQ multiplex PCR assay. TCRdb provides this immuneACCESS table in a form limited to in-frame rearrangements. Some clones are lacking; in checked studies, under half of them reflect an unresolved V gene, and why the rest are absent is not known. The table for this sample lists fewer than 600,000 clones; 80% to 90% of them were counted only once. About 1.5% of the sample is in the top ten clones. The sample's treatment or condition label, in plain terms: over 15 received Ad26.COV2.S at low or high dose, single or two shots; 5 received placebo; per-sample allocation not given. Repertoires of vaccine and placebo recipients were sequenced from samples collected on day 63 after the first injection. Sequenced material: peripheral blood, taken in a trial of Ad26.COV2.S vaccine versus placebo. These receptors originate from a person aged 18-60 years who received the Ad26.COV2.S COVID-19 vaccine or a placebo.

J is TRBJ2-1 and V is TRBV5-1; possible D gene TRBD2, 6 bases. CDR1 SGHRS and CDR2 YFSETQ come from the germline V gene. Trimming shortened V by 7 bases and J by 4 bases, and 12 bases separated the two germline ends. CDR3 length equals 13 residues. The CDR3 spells CASRRETYNEQFF. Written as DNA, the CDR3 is TGCGCCAGCCGGAGGGAAACTTACAATGAGCAGTTCTTC.

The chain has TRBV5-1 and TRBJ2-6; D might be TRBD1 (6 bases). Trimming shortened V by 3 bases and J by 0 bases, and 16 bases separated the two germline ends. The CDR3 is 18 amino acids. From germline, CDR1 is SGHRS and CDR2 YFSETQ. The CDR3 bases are TGCGCCAGCAGCTCTACAGGGATAATTGGCTCTGGGGCCAACGTCCTGACTTTC. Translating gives CASSSTGIIGSGANVLTF. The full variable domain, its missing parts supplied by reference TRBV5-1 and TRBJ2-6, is KAGVTQTPRYLIKTRGQQVTLSCSPISGHRSVSWYQQTPGQGLQFLFEYFSETQRNKGNFPGRFSGRQFSNSRSEMNVSTLELGDSALYLCASSSTGIIGSGANVLTFGAGSRLTVL.

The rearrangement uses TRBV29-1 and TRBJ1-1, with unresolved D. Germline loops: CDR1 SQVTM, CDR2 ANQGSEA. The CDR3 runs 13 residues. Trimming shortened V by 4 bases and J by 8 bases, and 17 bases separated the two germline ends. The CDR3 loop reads CSVAQVNRREAFF. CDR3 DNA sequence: TGCAGCGTTGCTCAGGTGAACCGGCGAGAAGCTTTCTTT.

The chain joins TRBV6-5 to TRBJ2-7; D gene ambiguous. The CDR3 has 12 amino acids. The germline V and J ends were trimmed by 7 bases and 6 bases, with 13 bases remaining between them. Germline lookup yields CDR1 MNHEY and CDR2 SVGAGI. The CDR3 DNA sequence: TGTGCCAGCATAGGACGAACTTCCGAGCAGTACTTC. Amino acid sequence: CASIGRTSEQYF.

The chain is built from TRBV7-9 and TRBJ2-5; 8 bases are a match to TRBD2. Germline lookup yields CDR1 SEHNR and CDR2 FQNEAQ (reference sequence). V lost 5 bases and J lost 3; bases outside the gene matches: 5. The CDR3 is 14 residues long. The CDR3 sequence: CASSRGLVEETQYF. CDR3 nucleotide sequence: TGTGCCAGCAGCCGGGGACTAGTGGAAGAGACCCAGTACTTC.

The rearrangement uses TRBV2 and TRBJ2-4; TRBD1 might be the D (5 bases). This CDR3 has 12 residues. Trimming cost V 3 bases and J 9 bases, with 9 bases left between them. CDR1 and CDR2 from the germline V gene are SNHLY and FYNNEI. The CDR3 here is CASSDQGSIQYF. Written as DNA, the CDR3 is TGTGCCAGCAGTGATCAGGGATCCATTCAGTACTTC.

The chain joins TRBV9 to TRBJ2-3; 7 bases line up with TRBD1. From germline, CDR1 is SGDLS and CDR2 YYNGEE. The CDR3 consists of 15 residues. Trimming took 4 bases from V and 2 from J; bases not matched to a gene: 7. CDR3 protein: CASSPGQKITDTQYF. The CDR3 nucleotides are TGTGCCAGCAGCCCGGGACAGAAAATCACAGATACGCAGTATTTT.

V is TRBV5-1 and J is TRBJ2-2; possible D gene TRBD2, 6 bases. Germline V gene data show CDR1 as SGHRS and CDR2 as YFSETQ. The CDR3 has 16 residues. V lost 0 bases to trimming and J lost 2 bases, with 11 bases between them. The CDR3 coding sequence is TGCGCCAGCAGCTTGGGTACGGGAGTCAACACCGGGGAGCTGTTTTTT. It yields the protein CASSLGTGVNTGELFF.

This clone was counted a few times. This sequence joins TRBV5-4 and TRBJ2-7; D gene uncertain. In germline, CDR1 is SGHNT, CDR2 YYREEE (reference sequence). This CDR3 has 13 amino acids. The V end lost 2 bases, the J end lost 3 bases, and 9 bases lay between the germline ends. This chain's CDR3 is CASSFLSDYEQYF. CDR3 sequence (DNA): TGTGCCAGCAGCTTTCTTTCGGACTACGAGCAGTACTTC.

The DNA of the CDR3 is TGTGCCAGCGCTACCCATGTGAAGCCGGCAACTAATGAAAAACTGTTTTTT. Translation gives CASATHVKPATNEKLFF. The rearrangement links TRBV11-3 to TRBJ1-4; no clear D gene. From germline, CDR1 is SGHNT and CDR2 YENEEA. CDR3 length: 17 amino acids. V lost 8 bases and J 0 bases, leaving 19 bases between the germline ends.

The DNA for the CDR3 is TGTGCCAGTAGTATAGGCGGACTTCGGGAGACCCAGTACTTC. It specifies CASSIGGLRETQYF. The chain couples TRBV19 to TRBJ2-5, with D possibly TRBD2 on 5 matching bases. The CDR3 is made up of 14 amino acids. Germline lookup yields CDR1 LNHDA and CDR2 SQIVND (reference sequence). V lost 1 base to trimming and J lost 5 bases, with 11 bases between them.

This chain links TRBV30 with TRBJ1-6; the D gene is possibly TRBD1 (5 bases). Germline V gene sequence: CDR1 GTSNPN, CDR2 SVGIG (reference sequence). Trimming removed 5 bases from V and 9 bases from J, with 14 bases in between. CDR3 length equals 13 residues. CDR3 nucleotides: TGTGCCTGGGTCTCGTTCGGGGGTTCACCCCTCCACTTT. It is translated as CAWVSFGGSPLHF. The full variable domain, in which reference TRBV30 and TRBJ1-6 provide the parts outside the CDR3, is SQTIHQWPATLVQPVGSPLSLECTVEGTSNPNLYWYRQAAGRGLQLLFYSVGIGQISSEVPQNLSASRPQDRQFILSSKKLLLSDSGFYLCAWVSFGGSPLHFGNGTRLTVT.

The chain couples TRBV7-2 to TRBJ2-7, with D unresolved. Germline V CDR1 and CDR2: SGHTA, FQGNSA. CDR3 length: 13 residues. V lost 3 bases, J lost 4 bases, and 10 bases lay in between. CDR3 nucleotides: TGTGCCAGCAGCTTGGCGTCTAGTTACGAGCAGTACTTC. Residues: CASSLASSYEQYF.

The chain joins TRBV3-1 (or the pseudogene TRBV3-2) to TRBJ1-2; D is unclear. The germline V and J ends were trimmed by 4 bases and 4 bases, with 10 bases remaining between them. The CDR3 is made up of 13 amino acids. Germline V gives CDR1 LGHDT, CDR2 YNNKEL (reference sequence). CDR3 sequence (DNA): TGTGCCAGCAGCCCTGGGTTTAGCTATGGCTACACCTTC. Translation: CASSPGFSYGYTF.

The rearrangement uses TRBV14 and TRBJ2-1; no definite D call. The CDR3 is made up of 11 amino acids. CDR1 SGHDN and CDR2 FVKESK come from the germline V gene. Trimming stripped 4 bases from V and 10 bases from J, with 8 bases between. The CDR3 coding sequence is TGTGCCAGCAGCCTAGCTGCCGAGCAGTTCTTC. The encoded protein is CASSLAAEQFF.